This passage covers 14 T cell receptor beta chains from one sample sequenced in a study of breast tumors, draining lymph nodes, adjacent tissues. Samples came from axillary lymph nodes draining the breast cancer. Each CDR3 protein is one row after TCRdb ran MiXCR on the multiplex PCR reads. Here the sample spans 150,000 to 250,000 distinct CDR3 sequences, 31% being singletons. The sequencing input was axillary lymph node tissue. Receptors originate from a female donor with breast cancer. Some clones in this sample may be carry-over from other donors' samples.

Remarks on this clonotype: Relative to the germline gene, one junction end is altered; a read error may explain this. The chain recombines TRBV6-5 with TRBJ2-3; 7 bases match TRBD2. There are 17 residues in the CDR3. Germline V gene lookup returns CDR1 MNHEY and CDR2 SVGAGI. The DNA of the CDR3 is TGTGCCAGCAGTCACTCGTATCTGGGGGGGAGCACAGATACGCAGTATTTT. Translated: CASSHSYLGGSTDTQYF.

This clonotype has at least ten counts. The chain employs TRBV5-1 and TRBJ2-3; 13 bases agree with TRBD2. The CDR3 spans 15 residues. With V trimmed by 5 bases and J by 4 bases, 4 bases remained unmatched. Germline V gene data show CDR1 as SGHRS and CDR2 as YFSETQ. The CDR3: CASRALAGGPDTQYF. The CDR3 region has the DNA TGCGCCAGCAGGGCACTAGCGGGGGGGCCAGATACGCAGTATTTT.

Ten or more counts support this clonotype. CDR3 coding DNA: TGCAGTGCCAATCCTGGGAGGGGGTACAATGAGCAGTTCTTC. It yields the protein CSANPGRGYNEQFF. The chain employs TRBV20-1 and TRBJ2-1, with a possible D match to TRBD2 (7 bases). Trimming cost V 6 bases and J 4 bases, with 16 bases left between them. Looked up from germline, CDR1 is DFQATT and CDR2 is SNEGSKA (reference sequence). This CDR3 has 14 amino acids.

V and J are TRBV24-1 and TRBJ1-3; D unresolved. The length of the CDR3 is 15 residues. Germline values: CDR1 KGHDR, CDR2 SFDVKD. Trimming removed 0 bases from V and 3 bases from J, with 8 bases in between. Written as DNA, the CDR3 is TGTGCCACCAGTGATTTGAGGGAGATTGGAAACACCATATATTTT. Protein product: CATSDLREIGNTIYF.

The sample holds many counts of this clonotype. The chain carries TRBV28 and TRBJ2-1; TRBD1 matches 8 bases. J was trimmed by 4 bases and V by 3 bases; bases with no gene match: 14. The CDR3 is 18 residues long. In germline, CDR1 is MDHEN, CDR2 SYDVKM. The CDR3 reads CASSFNQLLQGEYNEQFF. The DNA for the CDR3 is TGTGCCAGCAGTTTCAACCAATTATTACAGGGGGAGTACAATGAGCAGTTCTTC.

This clonotype was counted a few times. The chain couples TRBV6-2 or TRBV6-3 to TRBJ2-3; D might be TRBD2 (6 bases). CDR3 length equals 15 residues. V was clipped by 2 bases and J by 4 bases, with 13 bases between them. Germline CDR1 MNHEY, CDR2 SVGEGT. The DNA of the CDR3 is TGTGCCAGCAGTTACGTCGGGAGTCTCGCAGATACGCAGTATTTT. It encodes CASSYVGSLADTQYF.

This clonotype was counted a few times. The chain combines TRBV28 with TRBJ1-5; 7 nucleotides align to TRBD1. Germline lookup yields CDR1 MDHEN and CDR2 SYDVKM. J lost 6 bases, V lost 3 bases, and 5 bases had no gene match. The CDR3 contains 14 residues. The CDR3 here is CASSFEGGFQPQHF. The CDR3 coding sequence is TGTGCCAGCAGTTTTGAAGGGGGCTTTCAGCCCCAGCATTTT.

In its sample, this clonotype was seen many times. The gene calls are TRBV7-2 and TRBJ2-1, with TRBD2 matching 15 bases. CDR1 and CDR2 from the germline V gene are SGHTA and FQGNSA. This CDR3 has 14 amino acids. With 7 bases clipped from V and 9 bases from J, the junction kept 4 bases outside the gene matches. The CDR3 nucleotides are TGTGCCAGCAACGCGGGACTAGCGGGAGGTGAGCAGTTCTTC. Protein product: CASNAGLAGGEQFF.

This clonotype was seen many times. The rearrangement uses TRBV27 and TRBJ2-5; 10 bases align to TRBD1. The CDR3 sequence is 18 residues long. Germline CDR1 reads MNHEY; CDR2 reads SMNVEV (reference sequence). Losses at the gene ends were 5 bases for V and 0 bases for J; bases not matched to a gene: 12. The CDR3 DNA reads TGTGCCAGCAGTCCTGGGACAGGGGAATCCCCGTACCAAGAGACCCAGTACTTC. Translated, it gives CASSPGTGESPYQETQYF.

In its sample, this clonotype was seen many times. V is TRBV20-1 and J is TRBJ2-1; a weak D match, TRBD2 (6 bases). V was clipped by 0 bases and J by 11 bases, with 14 bases between them. Per germline, CDR1 DFQATT and CDR2 SNEGSKA (reference sequence). This CDR3 contains 13 residues. The CDR3 loop reads CSAREWETSKQFF. CDR3 nucleotides: TGCAGTGCTAGAGAATGGGAGACTAGTAAGCAGTTCTTC.

This clonotype was seen a single time. With a much larger clone just one base away, this may be a read error. The genes are TRBV6-5 and TRBJ1-2; tentatively, D is TRBD1 (5 bases). Germline V CDR1 and CDR2: MNHEY, SVGAGI. The V end was cut by 5 bases, the J end by 3 bases, with 13 bases between. The CDR3 is made up of 14 amino acids. In nucleotides, the CDR3 is TGTGCCAGCAGTCTCTTAGACAGACACTATGGCTACACCTTC. It yields the protein CASSLLDRHYGYTF.

This clonotype has more than one count but fewer than ten. The chain carries TRBV14 and TRBJ2-1; 8 nucleotides line up with TRBD1. This CDR3 is built from 16 residues. CDR1 and CDR2 (germline): SGHDN, FVKESK. The J segment lost 8 bases and the V segment lost 3 bases, leaving 12 bases of the junction unmatched. This CDR3 is CASSHGQGSYPYEQFF. The DNA of the CDR3 is TGTGCCAGCAGCCACGGACAGGGATCTTATCCATATGAGCAGTTCTTC.

This clonotype was counted at least ten times. The V call is TRBV14, the J call TRBJ2-7, with D perhaps TRBD1 (6 bases). Germline assignment: CDR1 SGHDN and CDR2 FVKESK. The V end was cut by 1 base, the J end by 6 bases, with 13 bases between. The CDR3 is 14 amino acids. The CDR3 nucleotides read TGTGCCAGCAGCCAAGGACAGGTGTATGGCGAGCAGTACTTC. Protein product: CASSQGQVYGEQYF.

V gene TRBV19 combines with J gene TRBJ1-6; weak D call: TRBD1 (5 bases). The germline V gene encodes CDR1 LNHDA and CDR2 SQIVND (reference sequence). V gave up 4 bases and J gave up 2 bases, with 9 bases separating them. The CDR3 has 15 amino acids. DNA of the CDR3: TGTGCCAGTAGTAGGGGGAGTCCCTATAATTCACCCCTCCACTTT. Its protein product is CASSRGSPYNSPLHF.